A single T cell receptor (beta chain) is shown here with its context. The antigen remains unidentified. The germline V gene has CDR1 SGHDT and CDR2 YYEEEE. The length of the CDR3 is 16 residues. The V end lost 3 bases, the J end lost 2 bases, and 17 bases lay between the germline ends. The data are from a study of cytomegalovirus exposure and HLA in healthy donors. Study as a whole: Out of around 360 genotyped donors, about 80% belonged to the Caucasian-associated ancestry cluster. Broader study findings: Cytomegalovirus-associated status was assigned to 164 TCR beta chains.

13 Jbeta primers and 60 Vbeta primers were used for the PCR. The repertoire was sequenced with immunoSEQ multiplex PCR; TCRdb's copy has only in-frame clones and lacks some. Among 110,000 to 150,000 clones listed, 60% to 85% were seen once. Sequenced input: PBMCs. The TCR was taken from a male donor in good health and CMV-seronegative. This chain joins TRBV5-6 and TRBJ1-2; D possibly corresponds to TRBD1 (5 bases). CDR3 coding DNA: TGTGCCAGCAGCTCCTGGGGGGTGGCCATAAACTATGGCTACACCTTC. Amino acid sequence: CASSSWGVAINYGYTF.